The next 28 T cell receptor beta chains were all read from a single sample in a study of T cell repertoires in cytomegalovirus infection. TCRdb analysed the reads with MiXCR anew, one entry per CDR3 protein. The table lists around 170,000 distinct CDR3 sequences, under 15% of them singletons, with approximately 30% in the top ten. The sequenced sample was PBMCs. The receptors stem from a human donor in good health (CMV status not recorded). Some clones in this sample may be carry-over from other donors' samples.

This clonotype has ten or more counts. The gene calls are TRBV18 and TRBJ1-5, with D hard to call. Per germline, CDR1 KGHSH and CDR2 LQKENI. This CDR3 has 15 amino acids. The germline V and J ends were trimmed by 6 bases and 7 bases, with 19 bases remaining between them. CDR3 sequence (DNA): TGTGCCAGCTCGCCCCCGGGTCCCCCAAACCAGCCCCAGCATTTT. Its protein is CASSPPGPPNQPQHF. Variable domain in full (rest from reference TRBV18 and TRBJ1-5): NAGVMQNPRHLVRRRGQEARLRCSPMKGHSHVYWYRQLPEEGLKFMVYLQKENIIDESGMPKERFSAEFPKEGPSILRIQQVVRGDSAAYFCASSPPGPPNQPQHFGDGTRLSIL.

This clonotype has more than one count but fewer than ten. The chain links TRBV5-1 to TRBJ2-7; 8 nucleotides align to TRBD1. The ends lost 0 bases at V and 4 bases at J; junction bases unmatched: 12. Germline V gene sequence: CDR1 SGHRS, CDR2 YFSETQ. The CDR3 is 17 amino acids. Here the CDR3 DNA reads TGCGCCAGCAGCTTGGTTCTTGGACAGGGAAGGGGATACGAGCAGTACTTC. Its translation is CASSLVLGQGRGYEQYF.

This chain uses TRBV29-1 with TRBJ2-1; D possibly corresponds to TRBD2 (7 bases). Germline lookup yields CDR1 SQVTM and CDR2 ANQGSEA. Trimming pared 0 bases from V and 4 bases from J, leaving 10 bases between. The length of the CDR3 is 14 residues. CDR3: CSVEEGRGYNEQFF. The CDR3 DNA reads TGCAGCGTTGAAGAGGGGAGGGGGTACAATGAGCAGTTCTTC.

V gene TRBV20-1 combines with J gene TRBJ2-5; 7 bases are a match to TRBD1. Germline-derived CDR1 and CDR2 are DFQATT and SNEGSKA (reference sequence). The V segment lost 2 bases and the J segment 2 bases; nucleotides outside the gene matches: 5. CDR3 length equals 14 residues. The CDR3 loop is CSARKWDRQETQYF. The CDR3 DNA is TGCAGTGCTAGAAAGTGGGACAGACAAGAGACCCAGTACTTC.

V and J are TRBV2 and TRBJ1-5; 9 bases agree with TRBD1. J gave up 4 bases and V 4 bases, and 5 bases lay outside the gene matches. The CDR3 contains 15 residues. CDR1 and CDR2 from the germline V gene are SNHLY and FYNNEI. As DNA, the CDR3 is TGTGCCAGCAGTGCCGGGGGACAGGGTAATCAGCCCCAGCATTTT. It translates to CASSAGGQGNQPQHF.

Remarks on this clonotype: One base away lies a much larger clone, so this may be a sequencing read error. The chain has TRBV29-1 and TRBJ1-4; 7 bases are a match to TRBD1. Trimming at V came to 6 bases and at J to 3 bases, leaving 4 bases not matched to a gene. Germline CDR1 SQVTM, CDR2 ANQGSEA. This CDR3 region has 13 residues. CDR3 region: CSVGQDSNEKLFF. The CDR3 DNA follows: TGCAGCGTCGGACAGGATTCTAATGAAAAACTGTTTTTT.

The chain combines TRBV2 with TRBJ1-3; the D gene is possibly TRBD1 (5 bases). V lost 2 bases, J lost 4 bases, and 9 bases lay in between. This CDR3 has 14 amino acids. CDR1 SNHLY and CDR2 FYNNEI come from the germline V gene. CDR3 region: CASSELRAGNTIYF. The CDR3 nucleotides are TGTGCCAGCAGTGAACTCAGGGCCGGAAACACCATATATTTT.

This clonotype was counted only a few times. V gene TRBV20-1 combines with J gene TRBJ2-7; D may be TRBD1 (6 bases). The CDR3 consists of 15 residues. The V end lost 2 bases, the J end lost 3 bases, and 17 bases lay between the germline ends. Per the germline V gene, CDR1 is DFQATT and CDR2 is SNEGSKA (reference sequence). CDR3 sequence: CSARSSTGSYYEQYF. CDR3 DNA: TGCAGTGCTAGATCCTCGACAGGCTCTTACTACGAGCAGTACTTC.

There are many counts of this clonotype. The V gene is TRBV5-4, the J gene TRBJ1-2; 7 nucleotides line up with TRBD1. Germline values: CDR1 SGHNT, CDR2 YYREEE (reference sequence). V lost 4 bases to trimming and J lost 3 bases; unmatched junction nucleotides: 9. This CDR3 contains 15 residues. CDR3 bases: TGTGCCAGCAGCATGATTACAGGGGAATACTATGGCTACACCTTC. This encodes CASSMITGEYYGYTF.

There are many counts of this clonotype. The chain combines TRBV28 with TRBJ2-7; 11 bases are a match to TRBD2. There are 16 residues in the CDR3. The germline gives CDR1 MDHEN, CDR2 SYDVKM. J lost 5 bases, V lost 3 bases, and 9 bases had no gene match. CDR3 region: CASSFIAGGPFDEQYF. The CDR3, as DNA: TGTGCCAGCAGTTTTATAGCGGGAGGGCCGTTCGACGAGCAGTACTTC.

This clonotype was recorded many times. The rearrangement links TRBV7-2 to TRBJ2-6; weak D call: TRBD1 (5 bases). This CDR3 spans 17 amino acids. Trimming shortened V by 1 base and J by 0 bases, and 10 bases separated the two germline ends. Germline V gene sequence: CDR1 SGHTA, CDR2 FQGNSA. The CDR3 here is CASSLVSTASGANVLTF. The CDR3 DNA reads TGTGCCAGCAGCTTAGTTTCGACAGCCTCTGGGGCCAACGTCCTGACTTTC.

V gene TRBV7-9 combines with J gene TRBJ1-2; D is ambiguous. Trimming cost V 4 bases and J 5 bases, with 11 bases left between them. The CDR3 extends over 13 amino acids. Germline V lookup: CDR1 SEHNR, CDR2 FQNEAQ (reference sequence). The CDR3 sequence: CASSSRAIYGYTF. For the CDR3, the DNA is TGTGCCAGCAGCTCCCGGGCCATATATGGCTACACCTTC.

This clonotype was seen many times. The V and J genes are TRBV12-3 or TRBV12-4 and TRBJ1-2; D is possibly TRBD1 (5 bases). The CDR3 sequence is 16 residues long. Trimming shortened V by 0 bases and J by 8 bases, and 19 bases separated the two germline ends. The DNA of the CDR3 is TGTGCCAGCAGTTTAGCCCCTGACAGATTTGGAGGAGGCTACACCTTC. Its protein is CASSLAPDRFGGGYTF.

The chain joins TRBV25-1 to TRBJ2-1; the match to TRBD2 covers 10 bases. Per the germline V gene, CDR1 is MGHDK and CDR2 is SYGVNS. The junction had 3 bases not matched to a gene; V was cut back by 0 bases and J by 7 bases. CDR3 length equals 15 residues. CDR3 loop: CASSEYPSGGNEQFF. The DNA of the CDR3 is TGTGCCAGCAGTGAATACCCTAGCGGGGGAAATGAGCAGTTCTTC.

This clonotype showed up many times. V is TRBV7-2 and J is TRBJ1-2; no firm D call. This CDR3 spans 13 amino acids. Deletions cut 1 base from V and 5 bases from J, with 8 bases between. The germline CDR1 and CDR2 sequences are SGHTA and FQGNSA. The CDR3 region is CASSLEQQYGYTF. DNA of the CDR3: TGTGCCAGCAGCTTAGAACAGCAATATGGCTACACCTTC.

This clonotype was seen repeatedly, ten times or more. This chain joins TRBV7-9 and TRBJ2-3; D might be TRBD2 (6 bases). The CDR3 consists of 14 residues. Germline V gene lookup returns CDR1 SEHNR and CDR2 FQNEAQ (reference sequence). V dropped 11 bases and J dropped 3 bases, with 18 bases sitting between them. CDR3 DNA: TGTGCCTCCCAAGCCCCGGAGGGTACAGATACGCAGTATTTT. This sequence encodes CASQAPEGTDTQYF. Variable domain in full (rest from reference TRBV7-9 and TRBJ2-3): DTGVSQNPRHKITKRGQNVTFRCDPISEHNRLYWYRQTLGQGPEFLTYFQNEAQLEKSRLLSDRFSAERPKGSFSTLEIQRTEQGDSAMYLCASQAPEGTDTQYFGPGTRLTVL.

The chain employs TRBV19 and TRBJ2-7; 9 bases are a match to TRBD2. The germline gives CDR1 LNHDA, CDR2 SQIVND (reference sequence). Unmatched junction bases numbered 4, after V lost 2 bases and J lost 2 bases. This CDR3 comprises 15 residues. The CDR3 DNA follows: TGTGCCAGTAGTATATTTAGCGGGAGAGCCTACGAGCAGTACTTC. Translation: CASSIFSGRAYEQYF. Supplemented by reference TRBV19 and TRBJ2-7, the full variable domain reads DGGITQSPKYLFRKEGQNVTLSCEQNLNHDAMYWYRQDPGQGLRLIYYSQIVNDFQKGDIAEGYSVSREKKESFPLTVTSAQKNPTAFYLCASSIFSGRAYEQYFGPGTRLTVT.

This clonotype was seen a few times. V and J are TRBV12-3 or TRBV12-4 and TRBJ1-3, with no clear D. V was cut by 3 bases and J by 2 bases, with 2 bases left in between. This CDR3 is 12 amino acids long. The CDR3: CASSFPGNTIYF. CDR3 nucleotides: TGTGCCAGCAGTTTCCCTGGAAACACCATATATTTT.

This rearrangement joins TRBV28 to TRBJ2-7; the match to TRBD2 covers 9 bases. The J segment lost 3 bases and the V segment lost 6 bases, leaving 6 bases of the junction unmatched. The V gene's germline CDR1 is MDHEN and CDR2 SYDVKM. The CDR3 is made up of 14 amino acids. The CDR3 bases are TGTGCCAGCAGGAATAGCGGGAGTTTCTACGAGCAGTACTTC. Translating it yields CASRNSGSFYEQYF.

This sequence joins TRBV20-1 and TRBJ2-3; possible D gene TRBD2, 5 bases. The CDR3 has 17 amino acids. The V gene's germline CDR1 is DFQATT and CDR2 SNEGSKA (reference sequence). The V end was cut by 1 base, the J end by 0 bases, with 17 bases between. The CDR3 DNA reads TGCAGTGCTAGAGGCCGACGAAGCGGATTTAGCACAGATACGCAGTATTTT. Encoded protein: CSARGRRSGFSTDTQYF.

This clonotype was observed many times. This sequence joins TRBV7-8 and TRBJ2-2; weak D call: TRBD1 (5 bases). CDR3 length: 13 residues. With 6 bases removed from V and 4 bases from J, the gap between germline ends came to 9 bases. Germline V gene lookup returns CDR1 SGHVS and CDR2 FQNEAQ. The CDR3 loop is CASSPTATGELFF. CDR3 coding DNA: TGTGCCAGCAGTCCGACAGCCACCGGGGAGCTGTTTTTT. Together with reference TRBV7-8 and TRBJ2-2, the CDR3 gives the full variable domain: GAGVSQSPRYKVAKRGQDVALRCDPISGHVSLFWYQQALGQGPEFLTYFQNEAQLDKSGLPSDRFFAERPEGSVSTLKIQRTQQEDSAVYLCASSPTATGELFFGEGSRLTVL.

This clonotype was seen a handful of times. The chain joins TRBV2 to TRBJ2-3; D is undetermined. V was pared by 4 bases and J by 1 base, with 12 bases between. Germline V gene sequence: CDR1 SNHLY, CDR2 FYNNEI. The CDR3 totals 15 residues. The CDR3 DNA follows: TGTGCCAGCAGTGGGCCCGCCCGGGGCACAGATACGCAGTATTTT. Protein: CASSGPARGTDTQYF.

There are a few counts of this clonotype. The V call is TRBV28, the J call TRBJ1-5, with 7 bases that match TRBD1. The CDR3 contains 16 residues. V was clipped by 8 bases and J by 0 bases; unmatched bases: 10. Germline assignment: CDR1 MDHEN and CDR2 SYDVKM. DNA of the CDR3: TGTGCCAGCTCGATAGTTGGACAGGTTAGCAATCAGCCCCAGCATTTT. As protein: CASSIVGQVSNQPQHF.

The chain employs TRBV27 and TRBJ2-5; no reliable D call. The V and J ends lost 7 bases and 0 bases respectively, with 3 bases between them. CDR1 and CDR2 from the germline V gene are MNHEY and SMNVEV (reference sequence). The CDR3 has 11 amino acids. DNA of the CDR3: TGTGCCAGCACGTACCAAGAGACCCAGTACTTC. Protein: CASTYQETQYF.

This clonotype was detected many times. The gene calls are TRBV7-2 and TRBJ2-3; D is possibly TRBD2 (6 bases). Germline CDR1 SGHTA, CDR2 FQGNSA. The V and J ends lost 5 bases and 2 bases respectively, with 11 bases between them. The CDR3 spans 14 residues. The CDR3 coding sequence is TGTGCCAGCAGCCCAAGGAGGGCCACAGATACGCAGTATTTT. Translation: CASSPRRATDTQYF.

This clonotype showed up many times. The CDR3 nucleotides read TGTGCCAGCAGCCAAGATGGAGGTCCTTCCTACAATGAGCAGTTCTTC. Residues: CASSQDGGPSYNEQFF. V is TRBV14 and J is TRBJ2-1, with D possibly being TRBD2 (5 bases). This CDR3 contains 16 residues. Germline V CDR1 and CDR2: SGHDN, FVKESK. Trimming cost V 0 bases and J 1 base, with 10 bases left between them.

In regard to this clonotype: A much larger clone sits a single nucleotide away, making a read error possible. The CDR3 does not close with the conserved phenylalanine or tryptophan, likely indicating a read error. This chain joins TRBV10-3 and TRBJ2-7; the match to TRBD2 covers 9 bases. CDR1 is ENHRY and CDR2 is SYGVKD in the germline V gene. J gave up 5 bases and V 3 bases, and 5 bases lay outside the gene matches. The CDR3 runs to 14 residues. In nucleotides, the CDR3 is TGTGCCATCAGTGATTTAGCGGGGGTCGACGAGCAGTACTCC. It encodes CAISDLAGVDEQYS.

This clonotype was observed many times. This sequence joins TRBV6-2 or TRBV6-3 and TRBJ2-3; TRBD2 matches at 10 bases. V lost 8 bases and J lost 6; bases outside the gene matches: 8. Germline CDR1 MNHEY, CDR2 SVGEGT. This CDR3 comprises 14 residues. CDR3 sequence reads: CASGSGTSEDTQYF. Here the CDR3 DNA reads TGTGCCAGCGGATCCGGGACTAGCGAGGATACGCAGTATTTT.